These 9 T cell receptor beta chains came from one sample sequenced in a study of T-cell memory formation after mild COVID-19. TCRdb recomputed calls from the 5' RACE reads with MiXCR, one row per CDR3 protein. The sample shows 250,000 to 300,000 distinct CDR3 sequences, more than 15% of them seen only once. The sample comprised PBMCs or a T cell subset sorted from them (not recorded which). The receptors were sampled from a man between 18 and 29 years old who had mild COVID-19 (a few samples of this study predate the infection). Cell type and time point are not known.

This clonotype came up a few times. This sequence joins TRBV28 and TRBJ2-3; 9 bases match TRBD2. Germline CDR1 reads MDHEN; CDR2 reads SYDVKM. There are 15 residues in the CDR3. The trim removed 7 bases at V and 7 bases at J, leaving 12 bases unmatched. In DNA form, the CDR3 reads TGTGCCAGCACGCACAATAGCGGGGGCTTTTATACGCAGTATTTT. This codes for CASTHNSGGFYTQYF.

This clonotype was seen a handful of times. V and J are TRBV19 and TRBJ1-2, with TRBD1 matching 8 bases. Germline values: CDR1 LNHDA, CDR2 SQIVND (reference sequence). The CDR3 loop spans 14 amino acids. J lost 4 bases, V lost 7 bases, and 8 bases had no gene match. CDR3 in DNA: TGTGCCAGTACCAAGGGGACAGGCGGCTATGGCTACACCTTC. Translation gives CASTKGTGGYGYTF. The full variable domain, with the rest looked up from reference TRBV19 and TRBJ1-2, is DGGITQSPKYLFRKEGQNVTLSCEQNLNHDAMYWYRQDPGQGLRLIYYSQIVNDFQKGDIAEGYSVSREKKESFPLTVTSAQKNPTAFYLCASTKGTGGYGYTFGSGTRLTVV.

The chain recombines TRBV7-3 with TRBJ1-1, with D hard to call. Looked up from germline, CDR1 is SGHTA and CDR2 is FQGTGA. V lost 5 bases to trimming and J lost 5 bases, with 18 bases between them. CDR3 length: 15 residues. CDR3 DNA sequence: TGTGCCAGCAGCCCCGAGGGCGCAGGCATAACTGAAGCTTTCTTT. It translates to CASSPEGAGITEAFF.

The chain has TRBV6-2 or TRBV6-3 and TRBJ2-1, with D tentatively TRBD2 (6 bases). The V gene lost 6 bases and the J gene lost 8 bases, with 32 bases spanning the gap. This CDR3 contains 19 residues. Germline V gives CDR1 MNHEY, CDR2 SVGEGT. Here the CDR3 reads CASSYPPPGGRPGQDEQFF. The CDR3 bases are TGTGCCAGCAGCTATCCACCCCCCGGGGGTCGCCCCGGTCAGGATGAGCAGTTCTTC.

This clonotype was seen only once. The chain links TRBV19 to TRBJ1-1, with 7 bases that match TRBD1. Per the germline V gene, CDR1 is LNHDA and CDR2 is SQIVND (reference sequence). V dropped 6 bases and J dropped 1; count of bases not matched to a gene: 2. The CDR3 covers 13 residues. In DNA, the CDR3 is TGTGCCAGTAGGACAGGGAAGAACACTGAAGCTTTCTTT. Amino acid sequence: CASRTGKNTEAFF.

This clonotype was observed a handful of times. The chain joins TRBV20-1 to TRBJ2-2, with D perhaps TRBD2 (6 bases). The germline CDR1 and CDR2 sequences are DFQATT and SNEGSKA (reference sequence). CDR3 length: 16 residues. V lost 4 bases, J lost 3 bases, and 18 bases lay in between. The CDR3 protein is CSATRPGRRDTGELFF. For the CDR3, the DNA is TGCAGTGCTACCCGCCCGGGACGGAGGGACACCGGGGAGCTGTTTTTT.

The V gene is TRBV5-1, the J gene TRBJ2-7, with D possibly matching TRBD1 (6 bases). The V and J ends lost 7 bases and 3 bases respectively, with 17 bases between them. Germline CDR1 SGHRS, CDR2 YFSETQ. This CDR3 is built from 14 residues. The DNA for the CDR3 is TGCGCCAGCCGGGTCACAGGGCCTAACTACGAGCAGTACTTC. Protein sequence: CASRVTGPNYEQYF.

The chain employs TRBV20-1 and TRBJ1-1; D is undetermined. CDR3 length equals 13 residues. V shed 5 bases and J shed 1 base, with 11 bases lying between them. Per the germline V gene, CDR1 is DFQATT and CDR2 is SNEGSKA (reference sequence). CDR3 nucleotides: TGCAGTGCTCCACAGCTAACGAACACTGAAGCTTTCTTT. It translates to CSAPQLTNTEAFF.

The table lists this clonotype with a few counts. The chain carries TRBV5-1 and TRBJ2-7; 12 bases align to TRBD2. Losses at the gene ends were 1 base for V and 6 bases for J; bases not matched to a gene: 5. CDR1 is SGHRS, CDR2 YFSETQ, per germline. The CDR3 extends over 15 amino acids. As DNA, the CDR3 is TGCGCCAGCAGCTTGTCGACTAGCGGGGGTCCCGAGCAGTACTTC. This codes for CASSLSTSGGPEQYF. Looking up the rest from reference TRBV5-1 and TRBJ2-7 gives the full variable domain: KAGVTQTPRYLIKTRGQQVTLSCSPISGHRSVSWYQQTPGQGLQFLFEYFSETQRNKGNFPGRFSGRQFSNSRSEMNVSTLELGDSALYLCASSLSTSGGPEQYFGPGTRLTVT.